This T cell receptor (beta chain) comes out of a study of T cells expressing NK-cell markers. With the 5' RACE reads reprocessed, TCRdb shows one record per CDR3 protein and no DNA. Here the sample table reports over 250,000 distinct CDR3 sequences. This CDR3 is 15 amino acids long. CDR1 and CDR2 (germline): LNHNV, YYDKDF (reference sequence). The receptor comes from a woman between 18 and 75 years old in good health. The sample taken for sequencing was blood T cells: a sorted CD56 or NKG2C T cell subset, CD4+ or CD8+ T cells, or bulk PBMC T cells (not recorded which). The rearrangement links TRBV15 to TRBJ1-3; TCRdb proposes TRBD1, but this gene call is untestable without DNA. CDR3 amino acids: CATSRVAGTGNTIYF.